This TCR beta chain stems from a study of cytomegalovirus exposure and HLA in healthy donors. The primer mix had 60 Vbeta and 13 Jbeta primers. Source study methods: Approximately 12 million of the about 80 million unique TCR beta chains counted in a later analysis were shared. The data were produced by immunoSEQ multiplex PCR, yet TCRdb's version contains in-frame clones alone and is incomplete. V, J and clone size are taken as reported in that table, and D and trimming were inferred from the DNA itself. Altogether about 150,000 clones are present, 80% to 85% being singletons, with the ten largest covering 1.2%. Germline V gene sequence: CDR1 LGHNT, CDR2 FRNRAP. The length of the CDR3 is 20 residues. With 2 bases clipped from V and 5 bases from J, the junction kept 21 bases outside the gene matches.

This TCR was sampled from a boy younger than 10 in good health and CMV-seronegative. V is TRBV12-5 and J is TRBJ2-5; 9 bases line up with TRBD2. Sequenced material: PBMCs. The CDR3 reads CASGLSTLRRWREGLETQYF. The CDR3 coding sequence is TGTGCTAGTGGTTTGTCCACTCTGCGGCGCTGGCGGGAGGGCCTTGAGACCCAGTACTTC.